This T cell receptor (beta chain) was observed in a study of shared T cell receptors in the human thymus. Trimming took 1 base from V and 1 from J; bases not matched to a gene: 3. CDR1 and CDR2 (germline): SGHNT, YYREEE (reference sequence). The CDR3 sequence is 15 residues long. The table came from immunoSEQ multiplex PCR; TCRdb's copy has only in-frame clones and leaves some out. This sample has around 340,000 clones, with about 95% found just once. The receptor comes from a human donor. Material: thymocytes. The V and J genes are TRBV5-4 and TRBJ2-5; the match to TRBD2 covers 8 bases. This chain's CDR3 is CASSLLAGIQETQYF. The CDR3 coding sequence is TGTGCCAGCAGCTTGCTAGCGGGCATCCAAGAGACCCAGTACTTC.